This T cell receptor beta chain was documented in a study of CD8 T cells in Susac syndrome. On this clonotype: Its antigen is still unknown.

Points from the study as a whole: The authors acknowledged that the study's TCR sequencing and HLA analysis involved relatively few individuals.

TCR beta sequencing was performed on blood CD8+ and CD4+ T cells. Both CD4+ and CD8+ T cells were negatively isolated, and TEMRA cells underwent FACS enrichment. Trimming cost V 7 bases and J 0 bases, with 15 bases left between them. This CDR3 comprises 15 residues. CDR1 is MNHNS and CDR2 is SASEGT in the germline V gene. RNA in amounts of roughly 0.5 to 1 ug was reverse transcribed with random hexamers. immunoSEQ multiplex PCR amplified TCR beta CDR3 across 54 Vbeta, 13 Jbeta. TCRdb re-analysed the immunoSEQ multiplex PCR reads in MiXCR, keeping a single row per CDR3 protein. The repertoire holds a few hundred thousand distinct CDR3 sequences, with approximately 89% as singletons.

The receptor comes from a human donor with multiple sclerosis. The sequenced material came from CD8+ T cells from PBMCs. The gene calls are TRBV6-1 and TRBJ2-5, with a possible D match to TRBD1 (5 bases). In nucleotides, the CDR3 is TGTGCCAGCAATCCTAAGGGGTTGTACCAAGAGACCCAGTACTTC. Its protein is CASNPKGLYQETQYF.